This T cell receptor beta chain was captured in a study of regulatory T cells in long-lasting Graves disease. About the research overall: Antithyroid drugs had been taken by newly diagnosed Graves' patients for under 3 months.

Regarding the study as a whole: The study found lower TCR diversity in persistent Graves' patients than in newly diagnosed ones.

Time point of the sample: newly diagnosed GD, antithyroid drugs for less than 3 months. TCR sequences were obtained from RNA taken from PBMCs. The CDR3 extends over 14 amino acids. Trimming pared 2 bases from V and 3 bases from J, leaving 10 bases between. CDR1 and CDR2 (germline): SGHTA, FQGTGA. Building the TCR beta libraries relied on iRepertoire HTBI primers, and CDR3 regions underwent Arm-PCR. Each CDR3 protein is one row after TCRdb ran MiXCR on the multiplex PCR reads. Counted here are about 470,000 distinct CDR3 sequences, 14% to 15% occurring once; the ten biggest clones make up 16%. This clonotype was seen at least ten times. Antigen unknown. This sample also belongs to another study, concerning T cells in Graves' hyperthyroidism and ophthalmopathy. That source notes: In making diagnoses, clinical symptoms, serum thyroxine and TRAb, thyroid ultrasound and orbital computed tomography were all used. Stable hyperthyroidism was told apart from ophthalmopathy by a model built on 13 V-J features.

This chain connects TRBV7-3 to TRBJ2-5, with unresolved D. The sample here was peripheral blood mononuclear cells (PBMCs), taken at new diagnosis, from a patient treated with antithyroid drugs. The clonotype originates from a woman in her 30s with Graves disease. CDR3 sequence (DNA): TGTGCCAGCAGCTTACGGCCAGCCAAAGAGACCCAGTACTTC. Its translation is CASSLRPAKETQYF.